These 9 T cell receptor beta chains originate from one sample sequenced in a study of tumor-infiltrating lymphocytes in primary liver carcinoma. The template, approximately 500 ng total RNA, yielded TCR beta cDNA made with a constant-region primer. Library construction for TCR beta comprised three nested multiplex PCR rounds performed with slightly modified ARM-PCR. It was with TRBV1-TRBV30 forward primers and a C-beta reverse primer that the first two PCR rounds were run, at around 9 cycles each. TCRdb re-analysed the multiplex PCR reads in MiXCR, keeping a single row per CDR3 protein. This table holds about 300,000 distinct CDR3 sequences, 65% found once. Out of unsorted whole blood came the blood RNA, and germline DNA was extracted as well. The sample taken for sequencing was peripheral blood. The receptors stem from a man in his forties with primary liver carcinoma and hepatitis B virus infection.

On this clonotype: This may come from a read error, since a much larger clone is one base off. The rearrangement joins TRBV6-5 to TRBJ2-1, with 8 bases fitting TRBD2. The CDR3 sequence is 14 residues long. V was pared by 8 bases and J by 5 bases, with 8 bases of the junction left unmatched. Germline lookup yields CDR1 MNHEY and CDR2 SVGAGI. CDR3 nucleotides: TGTGCCAGCTGTTCCCTCGGGGGGGACAATGAGCAGTTCTTC. It yields the protein CASCSLGGDNEQFF.

On this clonotype itself: A much larger clone lies a single base off, so this may be a read error. The rearrangement links TRBV6-1 to TRBJ1-6; unclear D gene. The CDR3 runs 11 residues. The germline CDR1 and CDR2 sequences are MNHNS and SASEGT. In nucleotides, the CDR3 is TGTGCCAGCAGTGAGAATTCATCCCTCCACTTT. It yields the protein CASSENSSLHF.

Notes on this clonotype: A much larger clone lies a single base off, so this may be a read error. The chain uses TRBV4-2 and TRBJ1-5; 9 nucleotides line up with TRBD1. The CDR3 runs to 14 residues. The V gene's germline CDR1 is LGHNA and CDR2 YNFKEQ. V shed 1 base, J shed 11 bases, and the junction held 6 bases outside the gene matches. This chain's CDR3 is CASSQAGQGMSQHF. The CDR3 nucleotides read TGTGCCAGCAGCCAAGCGGGACAGGGAATGTCCCAGCATTTT.

The genes are TRBV6-2 or TRBV6-3 and TRBJ1-5, with TRBD1 matching over 7 bases. In germline, CDR1 is MNHEY, CDR2 SVGEGT. Trimming removed 8 bases from V and 3 bases from J; junction bases left unmatched: 13. CDR3 length: 16 amino acids. This chain's CDR3 is CASRQGQVRINQPQHF. In nucleotides, the CDR3 is TGTGCCAGCCGCCAAGGACAGGTGAGGATCAATCAGCCCCAGCATTTT.

A word on this clonotype: Possible read error: a much larger clone is one base away. The rearrangement joins TRBV29-1 to TRBJ1-2; D might be TRBD1 (6 bases). There are 12 residues in the CDR3. The V and J ends lost 6 bases and 6 bases respectively, with 14 bases between them. Per germline, CDR1 SQVTM and CDR2 ANQGSEA. The CDR3 reads CSVGKGEDGYTF. The DNA for the CDR3 is TGCAGCGTCGGAAAGGGGGAGGATGGCTACACCTTC.

The chain is built from TRBV28 and TRBJ1-5, with unresolved D. V gave up 1 base and J gave up 7 bases, with 8 bases separating them. Looked up from germline, CDR1 is MDHEN and CDR2 is SYDVKM. CDR3 length: 13 residues. The CDR3 DNA reads TGTGCCAGCAGTTTATTAGTGAGGCAGCCCCAGCATTTT. Residues: CASSLLVRQPQHF. The complete variable domain, with remaining parts taken from reference TRBV28 and TRBJ1-5, reads DVKVTQSSRYLVKRTGEKVFLECVQDMDHENMFWYRQDPGLGLRLIYFSYDVKMKEKGDIPEGYSVSREKKERFSLILESASTNQTSMYLCASSLLVRQPQHFGDGTRLSIL.

V usage is TRBV6-1 and J usage is TRBJ2-1, with D possibly being TRBD2 (6 bases). Between the trimmed V and J ends, which lost 10 bases and 6 bases, there was a span of 19 bases. The V gene's germline CDR1 is MNHNS and CDR2 SASEGT. This CDR3 has 14 amino acids. The CDR3 loop reads CAIAKTGVPNEQFF. The CDR3 DNA follows: TGTGCCATCGCGAAGACGGGGGTCCCCAATGAGCAGTTCTTC.

V gene TRBV11-1 combines with J gene TRBJ2-7; D remains ambiguous. CDR1 is SGHAT and CDR2 is FQDESV in the germline V gene (reference sequence). The CDR3 has 15 amino acids. V gave up 7 bases and J gave up 4 bases, with 20 bases separating them. This CDR3 is CASTPYGGYYYEQYF. The CDR3 DNA reads TGTGCCAGCACCCCCTATGGTGGGTACTATTACGAGCAGTACTTC.

The chain couples TRBV4-2 to TRBJ1-3; the D gene is possibly TRBD1 (5 bases). The CDR3 contains 20 residues. Germline V gene lookup returns CDR1 LGHNA and CDR2 YNFKEQ. V lost 0 bases, J lost 0 bases, and 21 bases lay in between. The CDR3 DNA reads TGTGCCAGCAGCCAAGATTACTCGGGAGGGGTGTGTATCTCTGGAAACACCATATATTTT. Protein: CASSQDYSGGVCISGNTIYF.